This TCR beta chain emerged from a study of PD-L1 blockade in urothelial cancer. Spiking each PCR with synthetic TCR analog templates was performed. The assay was immunoSEQ multiplex PCR, and TCRdb's table has in-frame clones only and misses some. The sample has about 72,000 clones, approximately 86% seen once. Points from the study as a whole: In blood sampled pretreatment, TCR clonality below the median predicted better survival.

With regard to this clone: Antigen unknown.

Regarding time point: pretreatment peripheral blood. Patients were living with locally advanced or metastatic urothelial carcinoma. Pretreatment sampling and on-treatment sampling together yielded between 1 and 8 samples for each patient. The clonotype originates from a man between 60 and 75 years old with urothelial cancer. This specimen consisted of PBMCs, obtained around atezolizumab (anti-PD-L1) treatment.

CDR3 region: CASSVLGQSNQPQHF. The CDR3 DNA reads as TGTGCCAGCAGCGTACTGGGACAGAGCAATCAGCCCCAGCATTTT. The chain is built from TRBV2 and TRBJ1-5; TRBD1 agrees at 7 bases. Germline CDR1 is SNHLY and CDR2 is FYNNEI. The CDR3 has 15 residues. The J segment lost 1 base and the V segment lost 6 bases, leaving 6 bases of the junction unmatched.